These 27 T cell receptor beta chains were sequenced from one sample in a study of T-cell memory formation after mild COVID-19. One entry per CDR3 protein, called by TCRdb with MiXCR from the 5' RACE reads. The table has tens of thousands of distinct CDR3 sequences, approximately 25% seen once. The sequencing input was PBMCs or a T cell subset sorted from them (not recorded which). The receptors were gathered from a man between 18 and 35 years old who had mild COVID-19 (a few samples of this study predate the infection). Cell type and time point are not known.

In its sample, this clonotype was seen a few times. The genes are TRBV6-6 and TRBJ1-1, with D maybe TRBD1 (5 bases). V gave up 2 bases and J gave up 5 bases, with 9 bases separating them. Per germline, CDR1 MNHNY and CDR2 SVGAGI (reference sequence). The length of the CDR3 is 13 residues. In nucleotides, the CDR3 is TGTGCCAGCAGTTACGGGGGAAGTACTGAAGCTTTCTTT. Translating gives CASSYGGSTEAFF.

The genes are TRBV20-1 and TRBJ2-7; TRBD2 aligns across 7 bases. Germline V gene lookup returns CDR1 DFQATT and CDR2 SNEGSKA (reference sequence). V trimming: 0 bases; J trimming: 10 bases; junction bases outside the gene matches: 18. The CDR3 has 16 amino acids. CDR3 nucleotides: TGCAGTGCTAGAGATCTGATTGCGGGGGTTGGAATCGACCAGTACTTC. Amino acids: CSARDLIAGVGIDQYF.

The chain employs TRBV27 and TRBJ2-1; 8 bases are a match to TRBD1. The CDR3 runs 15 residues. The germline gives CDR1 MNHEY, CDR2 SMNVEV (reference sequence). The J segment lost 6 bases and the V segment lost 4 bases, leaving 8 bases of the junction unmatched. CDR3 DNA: TGTGCCAGCAGTTCGCGGACAGGGTTTAGCAATGAGCAGTTCTTC. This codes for CASSSRTGFSNEQFF.

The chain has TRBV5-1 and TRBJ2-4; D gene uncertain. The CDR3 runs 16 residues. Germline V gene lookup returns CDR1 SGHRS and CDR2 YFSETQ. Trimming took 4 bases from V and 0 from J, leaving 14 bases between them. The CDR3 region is CASSRDTQLAKNIQYF. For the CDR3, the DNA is TGCGCCAGCAGCAGAGACACACAACTAGCCAAAAACATTCAGTACTTC.

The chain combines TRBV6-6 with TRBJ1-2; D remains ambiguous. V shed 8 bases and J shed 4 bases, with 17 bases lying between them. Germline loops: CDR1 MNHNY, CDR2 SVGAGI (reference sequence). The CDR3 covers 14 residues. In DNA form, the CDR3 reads TGTGCCAGCGCGTTAGGGATGTGGCCCTATGGCTACACCTTC. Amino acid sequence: CASALGMWPYGYTF.

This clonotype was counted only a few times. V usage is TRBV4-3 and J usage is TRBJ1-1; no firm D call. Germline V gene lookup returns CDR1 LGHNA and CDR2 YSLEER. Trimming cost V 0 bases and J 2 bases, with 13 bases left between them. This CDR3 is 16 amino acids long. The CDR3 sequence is CASSQEPETSNTEAFF. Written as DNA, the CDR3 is TGCGCCAGCAGCCAAGAGCCGGAGACTTCAAACACTGAAGCTTTCTTT.

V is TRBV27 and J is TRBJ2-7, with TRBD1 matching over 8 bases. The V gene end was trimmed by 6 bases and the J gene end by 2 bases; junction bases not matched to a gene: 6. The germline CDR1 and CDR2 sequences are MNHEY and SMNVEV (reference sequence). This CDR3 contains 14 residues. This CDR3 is CASRQGAETYEQYF. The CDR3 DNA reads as TGTGCCAGCAGGCAGGGGGCCGAAACCTACGAGCAGTACTTC.

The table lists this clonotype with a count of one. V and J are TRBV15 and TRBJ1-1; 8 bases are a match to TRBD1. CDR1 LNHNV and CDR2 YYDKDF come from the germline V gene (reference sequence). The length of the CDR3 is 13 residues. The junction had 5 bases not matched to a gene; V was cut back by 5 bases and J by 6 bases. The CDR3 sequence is CATSGDRGPEAFF. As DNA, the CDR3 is TGTGCCACCAGCGGTGACAGGGGTCCTGAAGCTTTCTTT.

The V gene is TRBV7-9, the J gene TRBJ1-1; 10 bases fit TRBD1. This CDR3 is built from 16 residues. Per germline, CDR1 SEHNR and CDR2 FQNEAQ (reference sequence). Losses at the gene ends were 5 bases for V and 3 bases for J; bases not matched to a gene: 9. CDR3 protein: CASSPLTGGRYTEAFF. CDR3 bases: TGTGCCAGCAGCCCCTTGACAGGGGGCAGGTACACTGAAGCTTTCTTT.

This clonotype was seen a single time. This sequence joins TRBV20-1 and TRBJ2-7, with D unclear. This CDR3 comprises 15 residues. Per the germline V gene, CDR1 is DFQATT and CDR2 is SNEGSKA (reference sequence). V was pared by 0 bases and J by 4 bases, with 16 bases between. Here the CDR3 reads CSARDKRLGWYEQYF. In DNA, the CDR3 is TGCAGTGCTAGAGATAAAAGGCTGGGGTGGTACGAGCAGTACTTC.

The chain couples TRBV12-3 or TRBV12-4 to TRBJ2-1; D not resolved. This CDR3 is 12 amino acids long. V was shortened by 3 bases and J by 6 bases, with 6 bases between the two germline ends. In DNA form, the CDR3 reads TGTGCCAGCAGTTTCTCCCTCAATGAGCAGTTCTTC. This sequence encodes CASSFSLNEQFF.

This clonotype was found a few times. CDR3 loop: CASSQDSFTSHEQFF. In nucleotides, the CDR3 is TGTGCCAGCAGCCAGGACTCTTTCACCTCCCATGAGCAGTTCTTC. J is TRBJ2-1 and V is TRBV6-5, with D perhaps matching TRBD2 (5 bases). The CDR3 is made up of 15 amino acids. Germline V gene lookup returns CDR1 MNHEY and CDR2 SVGAGI. V lost 6 bases and J 8 bases, leaving 20 bases between the germline ends.

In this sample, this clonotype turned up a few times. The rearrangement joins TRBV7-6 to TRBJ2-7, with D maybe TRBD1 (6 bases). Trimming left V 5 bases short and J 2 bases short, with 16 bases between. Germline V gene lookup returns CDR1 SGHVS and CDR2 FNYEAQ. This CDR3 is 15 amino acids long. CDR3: CASSPTTGLTYEQYF. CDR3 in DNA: TGTGCCAGCAGCCCGACGACAGGCCTAACCTACGAGCAGTACTTC.

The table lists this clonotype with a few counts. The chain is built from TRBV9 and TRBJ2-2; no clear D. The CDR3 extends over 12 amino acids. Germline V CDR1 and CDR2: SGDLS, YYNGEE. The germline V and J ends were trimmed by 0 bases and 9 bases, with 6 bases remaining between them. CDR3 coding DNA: TGTGCCAGCAGCGTAGGGGGTTGGGAGCTGTTTTTT. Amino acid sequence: CASSVGGWELFF.

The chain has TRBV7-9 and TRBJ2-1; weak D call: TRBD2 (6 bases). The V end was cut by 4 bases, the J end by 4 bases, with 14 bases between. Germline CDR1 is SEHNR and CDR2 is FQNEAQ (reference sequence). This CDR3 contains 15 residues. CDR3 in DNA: TGTGCCAGCAGCTACCCACTAGCTATGTACAATGAGCAGTTCTTC. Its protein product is CASSYPLAMYNEQFF.

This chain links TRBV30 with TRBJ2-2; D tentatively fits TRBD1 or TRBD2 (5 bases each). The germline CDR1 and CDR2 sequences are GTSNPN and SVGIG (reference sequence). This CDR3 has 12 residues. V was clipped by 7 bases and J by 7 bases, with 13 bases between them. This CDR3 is CAFTWGNGELFF. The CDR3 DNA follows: TGTGCCTTTACCTGGGGGAACGGGGAGCTGTTTTTT.

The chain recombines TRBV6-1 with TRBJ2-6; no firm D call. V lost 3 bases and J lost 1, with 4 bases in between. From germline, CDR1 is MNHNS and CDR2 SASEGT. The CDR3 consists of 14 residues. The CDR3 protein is CASSDYSGANVLTF. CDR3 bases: TGTGCCAGCAGTGATTATTCTGGGGCCAACGTCCTGACTTTC.

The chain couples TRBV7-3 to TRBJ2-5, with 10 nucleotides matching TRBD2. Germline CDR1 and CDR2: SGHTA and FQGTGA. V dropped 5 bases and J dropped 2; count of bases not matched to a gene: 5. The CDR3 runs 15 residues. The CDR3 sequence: CASSTSGGAQETQYF. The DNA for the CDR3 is TGTGCCAGCAGCACCAGCGGGGGGGCACAAGAGACCCAGTACTTC.

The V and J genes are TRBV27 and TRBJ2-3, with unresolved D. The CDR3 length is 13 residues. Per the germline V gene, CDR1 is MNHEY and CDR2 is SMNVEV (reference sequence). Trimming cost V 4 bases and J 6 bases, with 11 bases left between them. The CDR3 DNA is TGTGCCAGCAGTTCGACCTGGCAGGATACGCAGTATTTT. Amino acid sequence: CASSSTWQDTQYF.

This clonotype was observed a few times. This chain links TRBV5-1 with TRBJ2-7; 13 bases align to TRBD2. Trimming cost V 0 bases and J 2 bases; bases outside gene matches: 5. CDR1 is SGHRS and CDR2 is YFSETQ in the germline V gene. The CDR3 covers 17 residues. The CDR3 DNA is TGCGCCAGCAGCTTGGGAACTAGCGGGGGGGGAACCTACGAGCAGTACTTC. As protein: CASSLGTSGGGTYEQYF.

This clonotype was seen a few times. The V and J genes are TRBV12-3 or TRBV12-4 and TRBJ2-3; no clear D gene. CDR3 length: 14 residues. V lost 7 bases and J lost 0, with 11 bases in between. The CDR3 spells CASTRAISTDTQYF. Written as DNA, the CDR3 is TGTGCCAGCACCCGTGCCATTAGCACAGATACGCAGTATTTT.

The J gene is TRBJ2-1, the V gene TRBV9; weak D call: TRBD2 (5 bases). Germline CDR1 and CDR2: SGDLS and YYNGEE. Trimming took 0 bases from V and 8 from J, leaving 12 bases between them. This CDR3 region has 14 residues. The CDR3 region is CASSVERRSDEQFF. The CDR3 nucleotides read TGTGCCAGCAGCGTAGAGAGGCGTAGCGATGAGCAGTTCTTC.

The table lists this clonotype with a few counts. In nucleotides, the CDR3 is TGTGCCAGCAGCCAAGGAGGTACGCAGTATTTT. Residues: CASSQGGTQYF. The V and J genes are TRBV3-1 and TRBJ2-3; no clear D gene. CDR1 LGHDT and CDR2 YNNKEL come from the germline V gene (reference sequence). Deletions cut 1 base from V and 8 bases from J, with 4 bases between. The CDR3 sequence is 11 residues long.

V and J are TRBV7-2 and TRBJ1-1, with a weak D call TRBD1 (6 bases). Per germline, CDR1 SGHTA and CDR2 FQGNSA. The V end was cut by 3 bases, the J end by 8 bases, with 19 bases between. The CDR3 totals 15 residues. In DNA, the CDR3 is TGTGCCAGCAGCTTCCTCGACAGGACCCAACCCGAAGCTTTCTTT. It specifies CASSFLDRTQPEAFF.

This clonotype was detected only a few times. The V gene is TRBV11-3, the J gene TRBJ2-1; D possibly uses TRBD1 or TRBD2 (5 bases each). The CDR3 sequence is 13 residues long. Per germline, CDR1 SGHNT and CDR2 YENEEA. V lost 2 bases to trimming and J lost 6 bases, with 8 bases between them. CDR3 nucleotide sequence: TGTGCCAGCAGCTTACGGGGACGCAATGAGCAGTTCTTC. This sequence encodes CASSLRGRNEQFF.

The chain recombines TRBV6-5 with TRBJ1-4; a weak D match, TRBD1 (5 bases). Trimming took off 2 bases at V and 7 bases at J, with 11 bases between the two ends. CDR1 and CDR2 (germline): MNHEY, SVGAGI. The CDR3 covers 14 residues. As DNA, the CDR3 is TGTGCCAGCAGTTACCGGACAACCATTGAAAAACTGTTTTTT. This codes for CASSYRTTIEKLFF.

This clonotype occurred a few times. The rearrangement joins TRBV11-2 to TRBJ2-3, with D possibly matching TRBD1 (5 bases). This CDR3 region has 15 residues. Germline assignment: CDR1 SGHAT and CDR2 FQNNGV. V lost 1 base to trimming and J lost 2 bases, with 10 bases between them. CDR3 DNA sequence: TGTGCCAGCAGCTTAGGTGGCAGGGACACAGATACGCAGTATTTT. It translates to CASSLGGRDTDTQYF.